These T cell receptor beta chains were read from a single sample in a study of blood T cell repertoires in COVID-19. The repertoire was sequenced with immunoSEQ multiplex PCR; TCRdb's copy has only in-frame clones and lacks some. The sample contains more than 6,500 clones, 80% to 90% of which appear only once. Sequences were obtained from peripheral blood. Receptors originate from an elderly man with active COVID-19. Both conserved end residues are part of each CDR3. The D gene is left open where the match is weak. Clone size is not always given. Where it is, it says once, few, many or a class for expanded clones.

clone_size j_call v_call d_call cdr3_nt cdr3_aa
NA TRBJ2-6 TRBV7-9 NA TGTGCCAGCACCACCGGGAAATACTCTGGGGCCAACGTCCTGACTTTC CASTTGKYSGANVLTF
NA TRBJ2-6 TRBV28 NA TGTGCCAGCAGTCCGACAGGCGCTACCTCTGGGGCCAACGTCCTGACTTTC CASSPTGATSGANVLTF
NA TRBJ2-5 TRBV7-8 NA TGTGCCAGCAGCTTAGGGGGCGGTGGGCGAGGAGAGACCCAGTACTTC CASSLGGGGRGETQYF
NA TRBJ2-1 TRBV7-8 NA TGTGCCACGAACCCCAGGGAGCAGTTCTTC CATNPREQFF
once TRBJ1-1 TRBV6-5 NA TGTGCCAGCAGGCCCACGGGAGGGGAAGCTTTCTTT CASRPTGGEAFF
NA TRBJ2-3 TRBV24-1 TRBD2 TGTGCCACCAGTGATATGGGACTAGGGCTTTCAGATACGCAGTATTTT CATSDMGLGLSDTQYF
NA TRBJ2-6 TRBV7-2 TRBD2 TGTGCCAGCAGTCGCACTAGCGGGAGTCCGGGGGCCAACGTCCTGACTTTC CASSRTSGSPGANVLTF
NA TRBJ2-7 TRBV7-2 NA TGTGCCAGCAGCTTACTAGCCCGGAACGAGCAGTACTTC CASSLLARNEQYF
NA TRBJ1-4 TRBV7-2 TRBD1 TGTGCCAGCAGCTTAGAGGGACAGCGGAATGAAAAACTGTTTTTT CASSLEGQRNEKLFF
NA TRBJ2-1 TRBV9 TRBD2 TGTGCCAGCAGCGTAGAGGGGACTAGCGGGAATGAGCAGTTCTTC CASSVEGTSGNEQFF
NA TRBJ2-5 TRBV3-1/TRBV3-2 TRBD1 TGTGCCAGCAGCCAAGTAGGGGCAGGGGGAAACCAAGAGACCCAGTACTTC CASSQVGAGGNQETQYF
few TRBJ2-1 TRBV27 NA TGTGCCAGCACCTTGGGGCGGAGGGTAGGGAATGAGCAGTTCTTC CASTLGRRVGNEQFF
NA TRBJ1-4 TRBV6-1 NA TGTGCCAGCAGTGAAGGGCCCGGGACACCGAAAAATGAAAAACTGTTTTTT CASSEGPGTPKNEKLFF
NA TRBJ2-7 TRBV27 TRBD2 TGTGCCAGCAGCCGGACTAGCGGGAGGGCCGTCGAGCAGTACTTC CASSRTSGRAVEQYF